These 11 T cell receptor beta chains were all obtained from the same sample, sequenced in a study of CD8+ T cells in alopecia areata. Sequencing templates came from extracted RNA that was reverse transcribed into cDNA. Profiled with immunoSEQ multiplex PCR; TCRdb holds only in-frame clones, not every one. The table records about 99,000 clones, around three fifths of them present only once. The specimen sequenced was CD4+ T cells sorted from blood. The origin of the receptors is a human donor in good health.

The rearrangement uses TRBV5-1 and TRBJ2-5; TRBD2 aligns across 10 bases. The CDR3 covers 15 residues. Germline assignment: CDR1 SGHRS and CDR2 YFSETQ. The junction had 2 bases not matched to a gene; V was cut back by 2 bases and J by 1 base. The DNA of the CDR3 is TGCGCCAGCAGCTTCATAGCGGGGGGCCAAGAGACCCAGTACTTC. It translates to CASSFIAGGQETQYF.

The chain recombines TRBV7-2 with TRBJ1-5, with 7 bases matching TRBD1. V dropped 4 bases and J dropped 0; count of bases not matched to a gene: 3. The germline CDR1 and CDR2 sequences are SGHTA and FQGNSA. CDR3 length: 15 residues. CDR3 in amino acids: CASSSQGGSNQPQHF. As DNA, the CDR3 is TGTGCCAGCAGCTCCCAGGGGGGTAGCAATCAGCCCCAGCATTTT.

The genes are TRBV11-2 and TRBJ2-5, with TRBD2 identical over 7 bases. Trimming took 7 bases from V and 5 from J; bases not matched to a gene: 7. Germline-derived CDR1 and CDR2 are SGHAT and FQNNGV. The CDR3 is made up of 13 amino acids. Written as DNA, the CDR3 is TGTGCCAGCACTTTCGGGGGGAGGGAGACCCAGTACTTC. Its translation is CASTFGGRETQYF.

The chain is built from TRBV19 and TRBJ2-1; 9 nucleotides line up with TRBD1. The CDR3 loop spans 18 amino acids. V gave up 7 bases and J gave up 0 bases; unmatched junction bases: 13. The V gene's germline CDR1 is LNHDA and CDR2 SQIVND (reference sequence). CDR3 in DNA: TGTGCCAGTACCCCAGGAGGGACAGGGCTGAGCTCCTACAATGAGCAGTTCTTC. It yields the protein CASTPGGTGLSSYNEQFF.

V usage is TRBV7-8 and J usage is TRBJ2-1; no firm D call. V was clipped by 4 bases and J by 0 bases, with 10 bases between them. The CDR3 covers 15 residues. Per the germline V gene, CDR1 is SGHVS and CDR2 is FQNEAQ. CDR3 amino acids: CASSSDWSSYNEQFF. CDR3 nucleotides: TGTGCCAGCAGCTCCGACTGGAGCTCCTACAATGAGCAGTTCTTC.

This clone was counted between two and nine times. V usage is TRBV19 and J usage is TRBJ1-5; weak D call: TRBD1 (6 bases). The germline V gene has CDR1 LNHDA and CDR2 SQIVND (reference sequence). CDR3 size: 14 residues. The germline V and J ends were trimmed by 3 bases and 7 bases, with 13 bases remaining between them. The DNA of the CDR3 is TGTGCCAGTAGTATGGCTGGGGGGGCGCAGCCCCAGCATTTT. Its protein product is CASSMAGGAQPQHF. Full variable domain (missing parts from reference TRBV19 and TRBJ1-5): DGGITQSPKYLFRKEGQNVTLSCEQNLNHDAMYWYRQDPGQGLRLIYYSQIVNDFQKGDIAEGYSVSREKKESFPLTVTSAQKNPTAFYLCASSMAGGAQPQHFGDGTRLSIL.

This sequence joins TRBV29-1 and TRBJ1-1; D remains unclear. The V and J ends lost 6 bases and 9 bases respectively, with 11 bases between them. Germline CDR1 SQVTM, CDR2 ANQGSEA. The CDR3 has 10 residues. The CDR3 is CSVVGNQAFF. The CDR3 bases are TGCAGCGTGGTCGGGAACCAAGCTTTCTTT.

This clone came up a few times. The CDR3 region has the DNA TGTGCCAGCAGTGATCACCGGGACAGGGTAGCGCGTGGAAACACCATATATTTT. Amino acid sequence: CASSDHRDRVARGNTIYF. This chain uses TRBV25-1 with TRBJ1-3; 9 positions agree with TRBD1. The germline V gene has CDR1 MGHDK and CDR2 SYGVNS. After removal of 3 bases from V and 3 bases from J, the junction contained 12 bases not matched to a gene. The CDR3 is 18 amino acids.

The table lists this clone with a few counts. V usage is TRBV5-1 and J usage is TRBJ1-5; 7 nucleotides align to TRBD1. CDR1 and CDR2 (germline): SGHRS, YFSETQ. Losses at the gene ends were 4 bases for V and 6 bases for J; bases not matched to a gene: 4. This CDR3 spans 13 amino acids. As DNA, the CDR3 is TGCGCCAGCAGCGAGGGGGCCGGTCAGCCCCAGCATTTT. It encodes CASSEGAGQPQHF.

J is TRBJ2-3 and V is TRBV9; a weak D match, TRBD2 (6 bases). Germline loops: CDR1 SGDLS, CDR2 YYNGEE. The ends were cut back, 3 bases at V and 4 bases at J, with 9 bases in the middle. The CDR3 totals 13 residues. The CDR3 nucleotides read TGTGCCAGCAGCGCCCGACTAGCAGATACGCAGTATTTT. This sequence encodes CASSARLADTQYF.

The CDR3 protein is CASSLALLEPQHF. The CDR3 DNA is TGTGCCAGCAGCTTAGCACTTCTTGAGCCCCAGCATTTT. The V call is TRBV7-2, the J call TRBJ1-5; D not resolved. Trimming cost V 0 bases and J 8 bases, with 8 bases left between them. Germline-derived CDR1 and CDR2 are SGHTA and FQGNSA. This CDR3 has 13 residues.